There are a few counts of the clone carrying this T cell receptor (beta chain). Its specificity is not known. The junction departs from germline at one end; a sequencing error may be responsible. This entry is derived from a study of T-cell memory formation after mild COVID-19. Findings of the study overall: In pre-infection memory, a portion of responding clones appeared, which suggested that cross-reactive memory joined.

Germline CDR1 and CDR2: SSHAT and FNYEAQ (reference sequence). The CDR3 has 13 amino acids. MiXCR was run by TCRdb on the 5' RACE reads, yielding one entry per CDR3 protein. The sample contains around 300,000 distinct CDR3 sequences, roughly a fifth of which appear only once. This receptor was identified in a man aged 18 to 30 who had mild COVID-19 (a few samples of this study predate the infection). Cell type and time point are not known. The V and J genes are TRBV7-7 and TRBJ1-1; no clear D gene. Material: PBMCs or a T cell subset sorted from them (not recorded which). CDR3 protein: CASSPTPNTEAFF. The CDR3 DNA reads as TGTGCTAGCAGCCCGACACCGAACACTGAAGCTTTCTTT.